This entry concerns a single T cell receptor beta chain. The antigen remains undetermined. The data derive from a study of cytomegalovirus exposure and HLA in healthy donors. PCR primers comprised 60 Vbeta and 13 Jbeta primers. Some clones are missing from TCRdb's copy, which holds only in-frame ones; the method was immunoSEQ multiplex PCR. The table for this sample gives 110,000 to 150,000 clones. The V gene's germline CDR1 is GTSNPN and CDR2 SVGIG (reference sequence). Losses at the gene ends were 5 bases for V and 7 bases for J; bases not matched to a gene: 7. The CDR3 is 13 residues long. Points from the study as a whole: Later on, analysis showed that most CMV-associated TCR beta chains appeared to be HLA-restricted. Accurate prediction of most subjects' HLA-A and HLA-B alleles from TCR beta sequences was reported.

Donors had nominal health at sampling but likely had unrecorded immune exposures. Source material: PBMCs. The sequence was obtained from a male donor in good health and CMV-seronegative. The chain recombines TRBV30 with TRBJ2-2, with TRBD2 matching over 7 bases. CDR3 loop: CAWLGRKGGELFF. In DNA form, the CDR3 reads TGTGCCTGGCTCGGGAGGAAGGGCGGGGAGCTGTTTTTT.